This TCR beta chain originates from a study of blood T cell repertoires in COVID-19. Study-level background: Donors in the United States, Italy and Spain gave samples during acute or convalescent COVID-19.

Profiling relied on immunoSEQ multiplex PCR, and the TCRdb table lists in-frame clones only, not all of them. The data hold roughly 230,000 clones, with 75% to 90% observed a single time. The germline gives CDR1 SGHTA, CDR2 FQGNSA. This CDR3 spans 15 amino acids. The V end lost 5 bases, the J end lost 4 bases, and 17 bases lay between the germline ends. The chain carries TRBV7-2 and TRBJ1-2; a possible D gene is TRBD1 (5 bases). The source of this sequence is a woman aged 40 to 50 who had recovered from COVID-19. The specimen was peripheral blood. CDR3 sequence (DNA): TGTGCCAGCAGCGAGGGGACTCCACCCGTCTATGGCTACACCTTC. Protein: CASSEGTPPVYGYTF.